The present T cell receptor beta chain was sequenced within a study of control samples from healthy donors and cancer patients (dated by TCRdb to about 2020). This clone was recorded at least ten times. The specificity of this receptor is unknown. No base quality values were provided; no much bigger clone lies one nucleotide off. The protocol used for the library was the immunoSEQ multiplex PCR assay. TCRdb re-hosts the immuneACCESS table, in-frame sequences only. Its copies lack some clones; in the studies checked, an unresolved V gene accounts for under half of them, and the cause for the rest is not known. The sample contains about 93,000 clones, roughly 90% of them found a single time. The ten biggest clones cover over 13% of the sample. This sequence was found in a woman aged 70-85 years in good health. Sequences were obtained from blood.

The CDR3 region: CASSPLQFEAFF. The nucleotides are TGTGCCAGCAGTCCGCTGCAATTTGAAGCTTTCTTT. The chain is encoded by TRBV12-3 or TRBV12-4 joined to TRBJ1-1; the D segment cannot be called with confidence. From the cysteine up to the phenylalanine, the CDR3 has a length of 12 residues. The only DNA kept is the CDR3, 36 bases in frame from the first base. V lost 5 bases and J lost 7 bases; the stretch between them is 11 bases long.